The following is a T cell receptor beta chain sequence with its context. Its antigen remains unknown. The data originate from a study of Ad26.COV2.S vaccination and SARS-CoV-2 variants. Points from the study as a whole: Possible underestimation of total T cell responses by the TCR breadth and depth analyses was noted. Placebo recipients and vaccine recipients were similar in non-spike TCR breadth. It was vaccine recipients, not placebo recipients, who had the higher spike-specific TCR breadth.

Germline V lookup: CDR1 LGHNA, CDR2 YNFKEQ. The CDR3 covers 18 residues. The trim removed 0 bases at V and 10 bases at J, leaving 14 bases unmatched. The treatment: some 20 received Ad26.COV2.S at low or high dose, single or two shots; five or six received placebo; per-sample allocation not given. The samples date from day 63 after the first vaccine or placebo injection. The donor was a Boston adult aged 18-55 years. Measured with immunoSEQ multiplex PCR; TCRdb has only the in-frame clones, and not every one. Altogether 200,000 to 300,000 clones are present, 87% being singletons, with the ten largest covering under 3%.

The receptor's source is a person aged 18-60 years who received the Ad26.COV2.S COVID-19 vaccine or a placebo. This specimen was peripheral blood, taken in a trial of Ad26.COV2.S vaccine versus placebo. The V gene is TRBV4-2, the J gene TRBJ2-1; 11 nucleotides match TRBD2. CDR3 amino acids: CASSQDLGGSGGAGEQFF. Here the CDR3 DNA reads TGTGCCAGCAGCCAAGATCTTGGGGGTAGCGGGGGGGCCGGAGAGCAGTTCTTC.